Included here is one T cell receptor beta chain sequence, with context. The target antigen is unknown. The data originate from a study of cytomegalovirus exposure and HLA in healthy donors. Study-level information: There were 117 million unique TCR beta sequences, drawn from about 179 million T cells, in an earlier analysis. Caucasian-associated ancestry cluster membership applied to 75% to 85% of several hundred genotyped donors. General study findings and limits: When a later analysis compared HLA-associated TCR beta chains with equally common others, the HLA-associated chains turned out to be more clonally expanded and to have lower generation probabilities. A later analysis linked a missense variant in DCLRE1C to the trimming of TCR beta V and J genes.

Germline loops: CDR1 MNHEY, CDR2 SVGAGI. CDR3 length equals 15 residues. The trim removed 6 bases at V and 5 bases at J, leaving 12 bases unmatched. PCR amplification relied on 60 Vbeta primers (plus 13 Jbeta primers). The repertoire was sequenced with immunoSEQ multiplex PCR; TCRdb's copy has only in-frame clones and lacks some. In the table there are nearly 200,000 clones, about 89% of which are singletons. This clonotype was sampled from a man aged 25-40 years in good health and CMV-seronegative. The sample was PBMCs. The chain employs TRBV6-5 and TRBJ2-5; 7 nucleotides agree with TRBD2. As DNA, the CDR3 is TGTGCCAGCAGGGACGGACTAGTTAGCCGGGAGACCCAGTACTTC. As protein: CASRDGLVSRETQYF.